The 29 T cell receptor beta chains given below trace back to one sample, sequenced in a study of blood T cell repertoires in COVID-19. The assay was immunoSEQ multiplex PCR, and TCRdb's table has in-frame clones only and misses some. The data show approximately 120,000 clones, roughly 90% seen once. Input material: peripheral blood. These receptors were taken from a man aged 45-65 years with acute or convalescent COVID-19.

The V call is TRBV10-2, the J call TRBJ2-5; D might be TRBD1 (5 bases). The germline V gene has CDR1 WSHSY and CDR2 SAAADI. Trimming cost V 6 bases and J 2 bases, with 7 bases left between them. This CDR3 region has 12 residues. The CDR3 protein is CASRRTQETQYF. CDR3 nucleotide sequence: TGCGCCAGCAGACGGACACAAGAGACCCAGTACTTC.

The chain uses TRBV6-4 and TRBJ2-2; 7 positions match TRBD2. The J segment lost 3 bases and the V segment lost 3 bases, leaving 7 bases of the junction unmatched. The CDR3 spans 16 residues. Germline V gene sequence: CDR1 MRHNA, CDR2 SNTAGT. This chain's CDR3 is CASSETSAGDTGELFF. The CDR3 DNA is TGTGCCAGCAGTGAAACGTCGGCGGGAGACACCGGGGAGCTGTTTTTT.

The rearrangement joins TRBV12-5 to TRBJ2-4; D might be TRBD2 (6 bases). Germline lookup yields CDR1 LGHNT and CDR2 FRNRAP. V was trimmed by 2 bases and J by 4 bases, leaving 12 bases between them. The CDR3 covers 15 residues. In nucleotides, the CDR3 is TGTGCTAGTGGTTTGTCGCGGGACCCTAAAAACATTCAGTACTTC. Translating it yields CASGLSRDPKNIQYF.

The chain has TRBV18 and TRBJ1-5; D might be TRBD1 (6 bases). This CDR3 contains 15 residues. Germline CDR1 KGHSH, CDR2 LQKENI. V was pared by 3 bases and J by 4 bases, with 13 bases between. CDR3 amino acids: CASSPLRTENQPQHF. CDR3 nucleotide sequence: TGTGCCAGCTCACCTCTGAGGACAGAAAATCAGCCCCAGCATTTT.

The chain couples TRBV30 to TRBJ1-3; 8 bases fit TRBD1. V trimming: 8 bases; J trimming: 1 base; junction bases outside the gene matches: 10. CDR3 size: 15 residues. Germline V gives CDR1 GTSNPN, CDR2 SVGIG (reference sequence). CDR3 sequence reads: CAHWDRPFSGNTIYF. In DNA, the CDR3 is TGTGCCCACTGGGACAGGCCTTTTTCTGGAAACACCATATATTTT.

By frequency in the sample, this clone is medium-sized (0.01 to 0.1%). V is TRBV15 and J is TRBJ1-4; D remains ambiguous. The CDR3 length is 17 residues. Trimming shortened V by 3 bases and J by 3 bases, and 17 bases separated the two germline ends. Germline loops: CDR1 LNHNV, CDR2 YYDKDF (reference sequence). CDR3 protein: CATSSKSPTGSNEKLFF. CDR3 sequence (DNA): TGTGCCACCAGCAGCAAGTCCCCGACGGGTTCTAATGAAAAACTGTTTTTT.

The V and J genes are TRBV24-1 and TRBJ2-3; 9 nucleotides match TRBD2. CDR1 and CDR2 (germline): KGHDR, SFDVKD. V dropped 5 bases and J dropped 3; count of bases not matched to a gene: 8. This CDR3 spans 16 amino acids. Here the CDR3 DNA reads TGTGCCACCAGTGGTGGTAGCGGGAGTAATACAGATACGCAGTATTTT. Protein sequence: CATSGGSGSNTDTQYF.

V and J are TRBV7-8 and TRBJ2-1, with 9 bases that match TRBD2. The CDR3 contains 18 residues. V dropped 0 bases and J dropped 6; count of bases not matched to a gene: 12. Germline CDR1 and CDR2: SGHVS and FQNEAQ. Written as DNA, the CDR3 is TGTGCCAGCAGCTTAGCGTGGGTGGGCACTAGCGGGCCCAATGAGCAGTTCTTC. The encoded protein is CASSLAWVGTSGPNEQFF.

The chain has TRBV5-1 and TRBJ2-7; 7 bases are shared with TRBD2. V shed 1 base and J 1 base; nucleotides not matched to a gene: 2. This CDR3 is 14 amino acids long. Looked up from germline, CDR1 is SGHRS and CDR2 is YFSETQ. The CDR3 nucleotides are TGCGCCAGCAGCTTGTCCGGGAGGTCCTACGAGCAGTACTTC. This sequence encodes CASSLSGRSYEQYF.

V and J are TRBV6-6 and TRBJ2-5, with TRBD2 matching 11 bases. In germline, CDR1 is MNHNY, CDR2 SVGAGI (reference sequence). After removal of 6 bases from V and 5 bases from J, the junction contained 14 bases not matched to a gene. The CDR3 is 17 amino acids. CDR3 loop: CASSRSSSGRRGETQYF. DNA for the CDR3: TGTGCCAGCAGCCGATCCTCTAGCGGGAGGAGGGGGGAGACCCAGTACTTC.

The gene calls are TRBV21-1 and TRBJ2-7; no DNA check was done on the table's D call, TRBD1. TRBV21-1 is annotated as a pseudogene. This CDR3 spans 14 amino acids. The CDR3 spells CASTSRDRLHEQYF. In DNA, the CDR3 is TGTGCCAGCACCAGCCGGGACAGACTCCACGAGCAGTACTTC.

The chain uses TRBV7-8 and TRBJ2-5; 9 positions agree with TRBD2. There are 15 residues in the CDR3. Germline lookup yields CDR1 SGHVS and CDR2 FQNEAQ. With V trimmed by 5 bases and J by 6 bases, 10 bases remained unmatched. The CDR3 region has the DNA TGTGCCAGCAGCCGCCTAGCGGGATCCCCGCAGACCCAGTACTTC. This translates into CASSRLAGSPQTQYF. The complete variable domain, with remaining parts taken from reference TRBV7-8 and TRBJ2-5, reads GAGVSQSPRYKVAKRGQDVALRCDPISGHVSLFWYQQALGQGPEFLTYFQNEAQLDKSGLPSDRFFAERPEGSVSTLKIQRTQQEDSAVYLCASSRLAGSPQTQYFGPGTRLLVL.

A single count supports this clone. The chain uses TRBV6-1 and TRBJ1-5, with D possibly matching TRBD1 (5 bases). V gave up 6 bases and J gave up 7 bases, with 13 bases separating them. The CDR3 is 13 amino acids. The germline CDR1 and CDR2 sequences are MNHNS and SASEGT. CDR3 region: CASRDTQEQPQHF. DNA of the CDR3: TGTGCCAGCAGGGACACTCAGGAACAGCCCCAGCATTTT.

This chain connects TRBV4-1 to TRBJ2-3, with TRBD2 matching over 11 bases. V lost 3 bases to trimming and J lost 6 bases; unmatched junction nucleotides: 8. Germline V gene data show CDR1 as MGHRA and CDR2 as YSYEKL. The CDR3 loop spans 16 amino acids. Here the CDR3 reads CASSHPASGRRDTQYF. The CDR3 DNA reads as TGCGCCAGCAGCCACCCGGCTAGCGGGAGGAGGGATACGCAGTATTTT.

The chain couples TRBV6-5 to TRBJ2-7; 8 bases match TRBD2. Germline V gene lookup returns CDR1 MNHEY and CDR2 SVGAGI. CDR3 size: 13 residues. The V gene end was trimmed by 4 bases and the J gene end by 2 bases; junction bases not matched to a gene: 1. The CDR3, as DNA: TGTGCCAGCAGTTTAGCGGGGCCCTACGAGCAGTACTTC. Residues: CASSLAGPYEQYF.

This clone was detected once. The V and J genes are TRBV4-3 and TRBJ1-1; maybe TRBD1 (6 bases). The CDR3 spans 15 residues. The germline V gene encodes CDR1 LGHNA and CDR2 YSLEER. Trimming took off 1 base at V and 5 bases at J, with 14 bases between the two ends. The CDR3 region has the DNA TGCGCCAGCAGCCAAGTGGCCCAGGGGACAACTGAAGCTTTCTTT. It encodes CASSQVAQGTTEAFF.

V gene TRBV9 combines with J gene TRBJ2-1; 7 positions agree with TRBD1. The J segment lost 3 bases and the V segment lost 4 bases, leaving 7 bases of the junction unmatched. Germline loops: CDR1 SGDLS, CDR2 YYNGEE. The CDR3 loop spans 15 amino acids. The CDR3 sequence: CASSPGTAYYNEQFF. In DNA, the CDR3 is TGTGCCAGCAGCCCCGGGACAGCCTACTACAATGAGCAGTTCTTC.

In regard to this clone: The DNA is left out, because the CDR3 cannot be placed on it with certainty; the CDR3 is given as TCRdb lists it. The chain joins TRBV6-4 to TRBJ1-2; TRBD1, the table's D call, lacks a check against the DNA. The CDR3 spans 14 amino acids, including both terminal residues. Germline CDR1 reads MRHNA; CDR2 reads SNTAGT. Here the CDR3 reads CASSETGTVAPGTF.

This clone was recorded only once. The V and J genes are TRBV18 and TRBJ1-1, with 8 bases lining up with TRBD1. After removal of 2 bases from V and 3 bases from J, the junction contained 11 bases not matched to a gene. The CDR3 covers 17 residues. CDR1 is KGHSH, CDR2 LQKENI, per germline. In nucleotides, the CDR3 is TGTGCCAGCTCACCATGGGCAGGGGGCGCGGGGGACACTGAAGCTTTCTTT. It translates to CASSPWAGGAGDTEAFF.

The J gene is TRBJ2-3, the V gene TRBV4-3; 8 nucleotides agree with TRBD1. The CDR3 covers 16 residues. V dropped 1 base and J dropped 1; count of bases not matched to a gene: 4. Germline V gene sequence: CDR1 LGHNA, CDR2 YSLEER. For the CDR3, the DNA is TGCGCCAGCAGCCAAGGGACAGGGCACGGCACAGATACGCAGTATTTT. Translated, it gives CASSQGTGHGTDTQYF.

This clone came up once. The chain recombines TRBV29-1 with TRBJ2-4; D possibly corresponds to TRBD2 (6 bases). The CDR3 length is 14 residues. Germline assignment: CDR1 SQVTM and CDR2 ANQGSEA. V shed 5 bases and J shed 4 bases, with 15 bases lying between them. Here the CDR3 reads CSVFLAVPKNIQYF. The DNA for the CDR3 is TGCAGCGTTTTTTTAGCGGTTCCTAAAAACATTCAGTACTTC.

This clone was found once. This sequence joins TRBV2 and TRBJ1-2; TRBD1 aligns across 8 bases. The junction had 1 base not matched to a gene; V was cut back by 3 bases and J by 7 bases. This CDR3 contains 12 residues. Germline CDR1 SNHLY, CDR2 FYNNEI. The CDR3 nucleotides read TGTGCCAGCAGTGAGACAGGGGCTGGCTACACCTTC. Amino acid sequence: CASSETGAGYTF.

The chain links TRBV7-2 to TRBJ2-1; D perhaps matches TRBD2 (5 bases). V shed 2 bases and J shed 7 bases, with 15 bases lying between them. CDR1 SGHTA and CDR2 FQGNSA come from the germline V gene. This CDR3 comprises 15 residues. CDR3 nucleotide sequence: TGTGCCAGCAGCTTAACGAGCGGAAAGGGTAATGAGCAGTTCTTC. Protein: CASSLTSGKGNEQFF.

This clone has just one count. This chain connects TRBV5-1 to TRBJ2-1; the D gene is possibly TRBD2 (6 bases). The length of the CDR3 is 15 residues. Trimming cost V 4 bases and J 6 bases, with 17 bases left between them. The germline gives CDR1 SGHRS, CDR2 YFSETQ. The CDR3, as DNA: TGCGCCAGCAGCCGCGGAGGGGCGGTCTCCAATGAGCAGTTCTTC. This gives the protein CASSRGGAVSNEQFF.

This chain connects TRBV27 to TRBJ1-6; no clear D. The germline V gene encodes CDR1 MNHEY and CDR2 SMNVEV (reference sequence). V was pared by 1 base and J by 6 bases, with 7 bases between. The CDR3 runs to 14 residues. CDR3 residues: CASSLYQSNSPLHF. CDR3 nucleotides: TGTGCCAGCAGTTTATATCAGTCTAATTCACCCCTCCACTTT.

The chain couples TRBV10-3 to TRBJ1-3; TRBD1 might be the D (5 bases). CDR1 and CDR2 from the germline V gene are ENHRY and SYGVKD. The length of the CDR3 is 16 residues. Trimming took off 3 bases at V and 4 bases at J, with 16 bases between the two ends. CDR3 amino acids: CAISDLFGQGGNTIYF. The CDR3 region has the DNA TGTGCCATCAGTGACTTATTCGGGCAGGGAGGAAACACCATATATTTT.

The CDR3 sequence is CASSIGNTPNYGYTF. The CDR3 DNA reads TGTGCCAGTAGTATAGGCAACACACCGAACTATGGCTACACCTTC. V usage is TRBV19 and J usage is TRBJ1-2, with D uncertain. V was pared by 1 base and J by 2 bases, with 11 bases between. The CDR3 is made up of 15 amino acids. Germline CDR1 reads LNHDA; CDR2 reads SQIVND (reference sequence).

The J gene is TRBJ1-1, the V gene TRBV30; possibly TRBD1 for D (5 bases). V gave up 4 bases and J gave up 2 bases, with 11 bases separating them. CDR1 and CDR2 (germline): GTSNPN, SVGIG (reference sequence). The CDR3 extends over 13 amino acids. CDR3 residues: CAWISQGNTEAFF. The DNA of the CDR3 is TGTGCCTGGATTTCCCAGGGTAACACTGAAGCTTTCTTT.

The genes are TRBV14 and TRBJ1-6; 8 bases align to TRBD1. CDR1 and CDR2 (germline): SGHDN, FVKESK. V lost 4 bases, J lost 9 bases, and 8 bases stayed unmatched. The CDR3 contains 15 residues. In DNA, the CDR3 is TGTGCCAGCAGCCCCATCGGACAGGGAGGTTCACCCCTCCACTTT. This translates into CASSPIGQGGSPLHF.